The clone carrying this T cell receptor (beta chain) came up a few times. The antigen is not known. This entry belongs to a study of T cell repertoires in cytomegalovirus infection. As for the study in general: The authors relied on CMV epitopes, both recently identified HLA-C-restricted and well-studied HLA-B-restricted. Carrying CMV and the relevant HLA type showed in public TCR beta signatures.

Study-wide results and limits: Across the ex vivo response, the dominant clonotypes were HLA-C-restricted CMV-specific TCR beta clonotypes. Totalled public TCR beta family frequency picked out people who carried CMV plus the relevant HLA.

One entry per CDR3 protein results from TCRdb running MiXCR on the reads. The top ten clones hold about two thirds of a sample with about 55,000 distinct CDR3 sequences, over 15% of them seen once. The CDR3 loop spans 15 amino acids. V lost 5 bases and J 4 bases, leaving 17 bases between the germline ends. Germline CDR1 is SGHTA and CDR2 is FQGNSA. The TCR originated in a human donor in good health (CMV status not recorded). Some clones in this sample may be carry-over from other donors' samples. This specimen consisted of CD8+ T cells from cultured PBMCs, obtained from culture after CMV antigen stimulation. The chain links TRBV7-2 to TRBJ1-2; perhaps TRBD1 as D (5 bases). The CDR3 coding sequence is TGTGCCAGCAGCCCCGAGCTGGGGCGCGCCTATGGCTACACCTTC. This gives the protein CASSPELGRAYGYTF.